A selection of T cell receptor beta chains follows, all from one sample in a study of shared clonotypes between healthy human individuals. Here immunoSEQ multiplex PCR was the method, and the copy in TCRdb shows in-frame clones only, minus some. The sample contains about 2.5 million clones, around 93% of which appear only once. Sequenced input: naive CD4+ T cells from PBMCs. The origin of the receptors is a man aged 18 to 29 in good health. Some clones in this sample may be carry-over from other donors' samples. CDR3s include the opening cysteine and the closing phenylalanine or tryptophan.

cdr3_length	j_call	v_call	cdr3_aa
15	TRBJ1-4	TRBV28	CASSLGVPTNEKLFF
15	TRBJ2-5	TRBV9	CASSVGTGGWETQYF
15	TRBJ1-3	TRBV10-3	CAISESDRPGNTIYF
16	TRBJ2-2	TRBV5-6	CASSLAGSGSTGELFF
13	TRBJ1-1	TRBV7-9	CASSLALSTEAFF
16	TRBJ2-7	TRBV10-3	CAISPIPGTGDYEQYF
14	TRBJ1-3	TRBV2	CASSRTGAGNTIYF
16	TRBJ2-7	TRBV7-8	CASSLGEPGLGATPYF
15	TRBJ2-7	TRBV4-1	CASSQRTGNSYEQYF
16	TRBJ2-2	TRBV30	CAWTLTGTANTGELFF
14	TRBJ2-1	TRBV7-8	CASSYIGLNNEQFF
13	TRBJ1-5	TRBV15	CATSFGRVQPQHF
12	TRBJ1-2	TRBV5-1	CASSGTGSGYTF
15	TRBJ1-3	TRBV6-6	CASSTPDRGRNTIYF
14	TRBJ2-7	TRBV29-1	CSVAPGQGSYEQYF
15	TRBJ2-5	TRBV6-6	CASRGPGTGQETQYF
14	TRBJ2-2	TRBV7-3	CASSLTGYTGELFF
18	TRBJ2-5	TRBV2	CASTYLGGKNDVQETQYF
15	TRBJ1-1	TRBV5-4	CASLPRDPRNTEAFF
16	TRBJ2-4	TRBV5-1	CASSLAAGSWGNIQYF
15	TRBJ2-1	TRBV6-1	CASRKLAGVGNEQFF
12	TRBJ2-1	TRBV27	CASSSRYDEQFF
21	TRBJ2-7	TRBV7-8	CASSLASVSGITSNLAYEQYF